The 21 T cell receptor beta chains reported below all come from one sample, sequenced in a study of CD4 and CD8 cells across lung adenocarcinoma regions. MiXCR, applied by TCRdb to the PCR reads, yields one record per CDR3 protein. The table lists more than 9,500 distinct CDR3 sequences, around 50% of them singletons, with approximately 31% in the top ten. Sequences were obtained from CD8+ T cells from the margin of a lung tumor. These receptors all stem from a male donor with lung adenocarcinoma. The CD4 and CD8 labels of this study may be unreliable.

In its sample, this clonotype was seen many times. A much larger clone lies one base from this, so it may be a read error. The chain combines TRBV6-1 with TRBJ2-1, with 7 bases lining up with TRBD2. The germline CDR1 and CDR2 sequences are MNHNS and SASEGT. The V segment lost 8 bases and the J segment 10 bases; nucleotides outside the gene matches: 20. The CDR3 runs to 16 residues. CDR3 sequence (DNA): TGTGCCAGCCACGCTAGCGGCCTTACCTACTCCTACGAGCAGTTCTTC. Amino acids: CASHASGLTYSYEQFF.

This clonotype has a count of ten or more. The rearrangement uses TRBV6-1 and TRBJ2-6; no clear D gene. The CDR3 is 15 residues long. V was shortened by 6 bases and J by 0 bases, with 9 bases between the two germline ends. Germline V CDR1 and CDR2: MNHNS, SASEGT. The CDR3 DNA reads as TGTGCCAGCAGCCTTACATACTCTGGGGCCAACGTCCTGACTTTC. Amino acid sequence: CASSLTYSGANVLTF.

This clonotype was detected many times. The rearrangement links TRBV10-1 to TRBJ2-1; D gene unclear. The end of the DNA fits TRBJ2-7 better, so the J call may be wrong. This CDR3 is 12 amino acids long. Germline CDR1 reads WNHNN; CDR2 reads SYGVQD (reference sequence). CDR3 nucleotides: TGCGCCAGCAGTGGGTACGACTACGAGCAGTACTTC. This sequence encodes CASSGYDYEQYF.

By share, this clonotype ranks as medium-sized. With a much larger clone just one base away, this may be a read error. The CDR3: CASSEALLKLAGVSPFF. The CDR3 DNA follows: TGTGCCAGCAGTGAAGCGCTTCTTAAACTAGCGGGAGTTTCCCCGTTCTTC. The chain uses TRBV6-1 and TRBJ2-1, with 11 bases aligning to TRBD2. The V gene end was trimmed by 0 bases and the J gene end by 15 bases; junction bases not matched to a gene: 16. Per the germline V gene, CDR1 is MNHNS and CDR2 is SASEGT. The length of the CDR3 is 17 residues.

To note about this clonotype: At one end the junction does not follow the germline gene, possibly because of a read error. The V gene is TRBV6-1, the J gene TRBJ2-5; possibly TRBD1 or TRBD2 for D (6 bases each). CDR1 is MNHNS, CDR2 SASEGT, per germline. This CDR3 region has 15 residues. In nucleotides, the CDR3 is TGTGCCAGCGGTGACGGGGGCCTCCACCAAGAGACCCAGTATTTC. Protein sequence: CASGDGGLHQETQYF.

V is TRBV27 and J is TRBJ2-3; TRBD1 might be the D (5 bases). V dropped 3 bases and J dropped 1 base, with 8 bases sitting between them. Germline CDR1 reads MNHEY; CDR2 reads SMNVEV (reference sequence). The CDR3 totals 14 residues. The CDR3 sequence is CASSFRVRTDTQYF. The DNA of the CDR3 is TGTGCCAGCAGTTTCAGGGTGCGCACAGATACGCAGTATTTT.

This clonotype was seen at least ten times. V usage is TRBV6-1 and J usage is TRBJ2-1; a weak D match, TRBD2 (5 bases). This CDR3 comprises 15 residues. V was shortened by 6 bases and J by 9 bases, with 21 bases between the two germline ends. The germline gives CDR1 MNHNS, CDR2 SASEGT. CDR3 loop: CASRRGATRAGEQFF. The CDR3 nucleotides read TGTGCCAGCAGGAGAGGAGCAACGCGGGCGGGTGAGCAGTTCTTC.

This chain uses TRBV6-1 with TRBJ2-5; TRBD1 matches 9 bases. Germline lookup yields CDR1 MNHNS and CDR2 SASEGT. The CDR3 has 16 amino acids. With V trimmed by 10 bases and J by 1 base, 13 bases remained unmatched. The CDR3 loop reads CATVGQGGSGQETQYF. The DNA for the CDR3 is TGTGCCACCGTGGGACAGGGAGGGAGTGGCCAAGAGACCCAGTACTTC.

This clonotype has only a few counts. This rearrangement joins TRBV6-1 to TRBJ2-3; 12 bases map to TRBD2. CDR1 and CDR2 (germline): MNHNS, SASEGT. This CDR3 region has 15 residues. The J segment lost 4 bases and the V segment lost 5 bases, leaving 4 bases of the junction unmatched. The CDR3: CASSLAGGGADTQYF. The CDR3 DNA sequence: TGTGCCAGCAGTCTAGCGGGAGGGGGAGCAGATACGCAGTATTTT.

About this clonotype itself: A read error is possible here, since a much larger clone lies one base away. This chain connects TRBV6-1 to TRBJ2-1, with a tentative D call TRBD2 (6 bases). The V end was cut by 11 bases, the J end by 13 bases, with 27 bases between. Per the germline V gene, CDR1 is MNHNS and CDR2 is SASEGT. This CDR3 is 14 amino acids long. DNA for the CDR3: TGTGCCCGCGGGGTTCTAGGGGTCCTAGAGACCCAGTTCTTC. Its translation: CARGVLGVLETQFF.

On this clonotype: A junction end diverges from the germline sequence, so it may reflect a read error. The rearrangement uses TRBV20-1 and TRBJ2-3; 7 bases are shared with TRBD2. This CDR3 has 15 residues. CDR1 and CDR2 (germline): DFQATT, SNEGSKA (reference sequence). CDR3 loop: CSAVGGWEGTDTQYF. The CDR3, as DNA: TGCAGTGCGGTGGGTGGGTGGGAGGGCACAGATACGCAGTATTTC.

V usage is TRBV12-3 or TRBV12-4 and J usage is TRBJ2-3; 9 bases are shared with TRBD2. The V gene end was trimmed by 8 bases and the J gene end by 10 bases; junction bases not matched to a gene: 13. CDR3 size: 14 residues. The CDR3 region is CASVAGVSTGAQYF. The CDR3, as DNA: TGTGCCAGCGTAGCGGGGGTGAGCACCGGTGCGCAGTATTTT.

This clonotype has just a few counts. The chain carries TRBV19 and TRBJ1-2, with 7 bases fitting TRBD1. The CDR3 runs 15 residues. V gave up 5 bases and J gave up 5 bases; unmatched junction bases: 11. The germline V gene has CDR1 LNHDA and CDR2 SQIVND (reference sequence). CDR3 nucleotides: TGTGCCAGTAGTGTGACAGGGCTTAAGGGGTATGGCTACACCTTC. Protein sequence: CASSVTGLKGYGYTF.

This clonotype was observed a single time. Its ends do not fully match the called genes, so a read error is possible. CDR3 DNA sequence: TGTGCCAGCAGCTCAGGGCGCAGATACACAAACACGCAGTACTTT. Residues: CASSSGRRYTNTQYF. This chain uses TRBV7-2 with TRBJ2-3; D might be TRBD1 (5 bases). The germline V gene encodes CDR1 SGHTA and CDR2 FQGNSA. This CDR3 is built from 15 residues.

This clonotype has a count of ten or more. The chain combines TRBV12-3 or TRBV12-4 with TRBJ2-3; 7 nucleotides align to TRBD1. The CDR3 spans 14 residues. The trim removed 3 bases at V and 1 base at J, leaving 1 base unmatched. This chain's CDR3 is CASSFTGGTDTQYF. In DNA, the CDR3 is TGTGCCAGCAGTTTTACAGGGGGCACAGATACGCAGTATTTT.

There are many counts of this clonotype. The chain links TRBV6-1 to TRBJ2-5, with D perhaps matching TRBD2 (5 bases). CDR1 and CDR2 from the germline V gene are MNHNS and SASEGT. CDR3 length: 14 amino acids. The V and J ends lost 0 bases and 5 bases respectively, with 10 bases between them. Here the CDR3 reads CASSEAGSGETQYF. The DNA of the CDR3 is TGTGCCAGCAGTGAAGCGGGATCGGGGGAGACCCAGTACTTC.

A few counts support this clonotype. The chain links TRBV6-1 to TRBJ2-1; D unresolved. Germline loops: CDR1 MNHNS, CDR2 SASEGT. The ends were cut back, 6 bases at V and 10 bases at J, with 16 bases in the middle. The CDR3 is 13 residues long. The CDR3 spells CASRPHRTYEQFF. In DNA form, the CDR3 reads TGTGCCAGCAGACCCCATAGGACCTACGAGCAGTTCTTC.

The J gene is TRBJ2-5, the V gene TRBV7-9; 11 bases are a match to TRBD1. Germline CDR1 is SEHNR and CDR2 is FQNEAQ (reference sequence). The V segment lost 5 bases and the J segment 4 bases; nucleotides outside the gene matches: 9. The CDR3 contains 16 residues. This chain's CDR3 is CASSPGTGGSLETQYF. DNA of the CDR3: TGTGCCAGCAGCCCCGGGACAGGGGGTTCGCTAGAGACCCAGTACTTC.

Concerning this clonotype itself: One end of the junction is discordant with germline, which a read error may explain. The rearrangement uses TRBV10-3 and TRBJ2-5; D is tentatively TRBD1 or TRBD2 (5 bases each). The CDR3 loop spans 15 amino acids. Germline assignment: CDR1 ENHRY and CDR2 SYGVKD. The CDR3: CGTGTGGGDQDTQYF. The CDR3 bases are TGTGGTACGGGGACGGGCGGCGGTGACCAAGATACCCAGTACTTC.

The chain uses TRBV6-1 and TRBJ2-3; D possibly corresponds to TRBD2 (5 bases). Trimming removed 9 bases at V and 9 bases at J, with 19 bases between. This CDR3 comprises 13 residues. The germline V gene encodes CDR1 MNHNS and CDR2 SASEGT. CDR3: CARMMGAKDTQYF. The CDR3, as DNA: TGTGCCAGGATGATGGGAGCCAAAGACACGCAGTATTTT.

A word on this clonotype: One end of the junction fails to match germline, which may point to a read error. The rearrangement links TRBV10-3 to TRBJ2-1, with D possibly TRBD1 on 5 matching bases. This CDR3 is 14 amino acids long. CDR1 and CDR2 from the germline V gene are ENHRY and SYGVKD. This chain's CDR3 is CVGSPTAGYNAQFF. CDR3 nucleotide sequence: TGTGTGGGCAGCCCAACAGCAGGGTACAATGCGCAGTTCTTC.